This T cell receptor (beta chain) was captured in a study of CD8 T cells in Susac syndrome. Notes on the study in general: The total CD8+ repertoires yielded 15 to 20 Susac-specific public clones and the CD8+ TEMRA repertoires yielded about 5.

With regard to this clonotype: The antigen is unknown.

V was pared by 1 base and J by 2 bases, with 12 bases between. Germline V gene lookup returns CDR1 LNHNV and CDR2 YYDKDF (reference sequence). This CDR3 comprises 17 residues. RNA amounts of about 0.45 to 1 ug underwent reverse transcription with random hexamers. TCRdb called the immunoSEQ multiplex PCR reads again in MiXCR, with one record for every CDR3 protein. The sample includes 120,000 or so distinct CDR3 sequences, around 94% seen only once; the top ten take approximately 0.2%. This clonotype originated in a human donor with Susac syndrome. Material: CD8+ T cells from PBMCs. The rearrangement uses TRBV15 and TRBJ2-6; D may be TRBD1 (5 bases). CDR3 sequence (DNA): TGTGCCACCAGCAGAGGGTTAGAAGGGGCTGGGGCCAACGTCCTGACTTTC. Its protein product is CATSRGLEGAGANVLTF.